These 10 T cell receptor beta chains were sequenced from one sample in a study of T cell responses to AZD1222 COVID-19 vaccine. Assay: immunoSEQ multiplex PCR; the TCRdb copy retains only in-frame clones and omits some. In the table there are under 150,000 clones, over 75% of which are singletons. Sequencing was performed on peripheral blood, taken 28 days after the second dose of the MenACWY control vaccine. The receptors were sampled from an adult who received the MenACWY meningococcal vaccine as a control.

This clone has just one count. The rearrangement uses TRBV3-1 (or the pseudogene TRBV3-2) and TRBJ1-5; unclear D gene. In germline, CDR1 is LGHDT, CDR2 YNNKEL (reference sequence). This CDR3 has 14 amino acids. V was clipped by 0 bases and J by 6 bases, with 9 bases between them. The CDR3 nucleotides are TGTGCCAGCAGCCAAGATCTGAGGCGTCAGCCCCAGCATTTT. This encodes CASSQDLRRQPQHF.

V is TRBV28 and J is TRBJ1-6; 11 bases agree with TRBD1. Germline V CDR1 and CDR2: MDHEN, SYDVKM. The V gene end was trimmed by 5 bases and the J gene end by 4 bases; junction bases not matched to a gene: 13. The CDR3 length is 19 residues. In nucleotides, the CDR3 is TGTGCCAGCAGTACGATGGCCCTGGGACAGGGGGGATATAATTCACCCCTCCACTTT. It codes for CASSTMALGQGGYNSPLHF.

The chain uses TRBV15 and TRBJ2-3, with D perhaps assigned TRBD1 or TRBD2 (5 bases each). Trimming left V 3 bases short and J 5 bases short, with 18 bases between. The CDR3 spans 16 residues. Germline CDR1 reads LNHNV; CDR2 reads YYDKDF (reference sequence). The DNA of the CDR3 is TGTGCCACCAGCAGCAATACCGGGACCCGCGGAGATACGCAGTATTTT. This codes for CATSSNTGTRGDTQYF.

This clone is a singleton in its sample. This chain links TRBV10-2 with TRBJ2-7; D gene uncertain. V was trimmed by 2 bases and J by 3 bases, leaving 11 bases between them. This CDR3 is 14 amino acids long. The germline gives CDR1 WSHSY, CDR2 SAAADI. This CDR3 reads CASSEVRSSYEQYF. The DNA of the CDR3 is TGCGCCAGCAGTGAGGTCCGGTCAAGCTACGAGCAGTACTTC.

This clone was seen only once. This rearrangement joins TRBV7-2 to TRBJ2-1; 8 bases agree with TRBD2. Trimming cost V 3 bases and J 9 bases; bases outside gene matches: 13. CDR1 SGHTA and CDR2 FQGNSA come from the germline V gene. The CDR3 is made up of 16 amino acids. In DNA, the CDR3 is TGTGCCAGCAGCTTCCAACCGGGACTAGGAAGCACTGAGCAGTTCTTC. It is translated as CASSFQPGLGSTEQFF. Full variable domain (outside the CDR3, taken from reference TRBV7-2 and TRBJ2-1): GAGVSQSPSNKVTEKGKDVELRCDPISGHTALYWYRQSLGQGLEFLIYFQGNSAPDKSGLPSDRFSAERTGGSVSTLTIQRTQQEDSAVYLCASSFQPGLGSTEQFFGPGTRLTVL.

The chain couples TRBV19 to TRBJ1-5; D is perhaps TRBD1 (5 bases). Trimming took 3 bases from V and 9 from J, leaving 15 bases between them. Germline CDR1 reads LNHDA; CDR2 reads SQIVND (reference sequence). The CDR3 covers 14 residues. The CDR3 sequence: CASSMGDVSRPQHF. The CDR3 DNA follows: TGTGCCAGTAGTATGGGGGACGTCTCGAGGCCCCAGCATTTT. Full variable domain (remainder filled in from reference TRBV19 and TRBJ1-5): DGGITQSPKYLFRKEGQNVTLSCEQNLNHDAMYWYRQDPGQGLRLIYYSQIVNDFQKGDIAEGYSVSREKKESFPLTVTSAQKNPTAFYLCASSMGDVSRPQHFGDGTRLSIL.

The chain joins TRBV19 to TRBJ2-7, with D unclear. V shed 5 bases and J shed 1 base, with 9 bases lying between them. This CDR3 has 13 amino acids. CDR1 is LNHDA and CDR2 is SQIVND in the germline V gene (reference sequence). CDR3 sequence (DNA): TGTGCCAGTAGTCGGACGGTTTCCTACGAGCAGTACTTC. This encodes CASSRTVSYEQYF.

CDR3 protein: CASRIQGATEAFF. The DNA of the CDR3 is TGTGCCAGCAGGATCCAGGGGGCCACTGAAGCTTTCTTT. The J gene is TRBJ1-1, the V gene TRBV7-2; 8 bases are shared with TRBD1. The V segment lost 6 bases and the J segment 4 bases; nucleotides outside the gene matches: 4. The CDR3 has 13 amino acids. Germline V gene lookup returns CDR1 SGHTA and CDR2 FQGNSA.

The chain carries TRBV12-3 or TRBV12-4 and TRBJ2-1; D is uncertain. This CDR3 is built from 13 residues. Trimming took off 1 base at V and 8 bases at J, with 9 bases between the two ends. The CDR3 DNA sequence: TGTGCCAGCAGTTTAGACTCCGGAGATGAGCAGTTCTTC. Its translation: CASSLDSGDEQFF.

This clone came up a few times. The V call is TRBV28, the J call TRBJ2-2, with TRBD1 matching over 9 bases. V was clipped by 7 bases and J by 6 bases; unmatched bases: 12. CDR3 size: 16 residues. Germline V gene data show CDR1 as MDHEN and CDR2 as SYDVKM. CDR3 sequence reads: CASTLGDRAISGELFF. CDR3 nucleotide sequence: TGTGCCAGCACTCTCGGGGACAGGGCGATCTCCGGGGAGCTGTTTTTT.